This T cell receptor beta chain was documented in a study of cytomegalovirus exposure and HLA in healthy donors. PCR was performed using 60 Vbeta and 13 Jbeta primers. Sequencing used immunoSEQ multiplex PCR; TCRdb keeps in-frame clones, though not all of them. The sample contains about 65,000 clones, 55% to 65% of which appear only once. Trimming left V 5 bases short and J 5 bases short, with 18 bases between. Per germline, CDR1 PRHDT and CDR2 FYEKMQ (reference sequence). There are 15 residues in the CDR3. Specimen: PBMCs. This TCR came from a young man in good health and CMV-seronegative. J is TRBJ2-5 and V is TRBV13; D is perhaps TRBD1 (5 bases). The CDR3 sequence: CASSDEQGAWETQYF. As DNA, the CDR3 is TGTGCCAGCAGCGACGAGCAAGGGGCGTGGGAGACCCAGTACTTC.